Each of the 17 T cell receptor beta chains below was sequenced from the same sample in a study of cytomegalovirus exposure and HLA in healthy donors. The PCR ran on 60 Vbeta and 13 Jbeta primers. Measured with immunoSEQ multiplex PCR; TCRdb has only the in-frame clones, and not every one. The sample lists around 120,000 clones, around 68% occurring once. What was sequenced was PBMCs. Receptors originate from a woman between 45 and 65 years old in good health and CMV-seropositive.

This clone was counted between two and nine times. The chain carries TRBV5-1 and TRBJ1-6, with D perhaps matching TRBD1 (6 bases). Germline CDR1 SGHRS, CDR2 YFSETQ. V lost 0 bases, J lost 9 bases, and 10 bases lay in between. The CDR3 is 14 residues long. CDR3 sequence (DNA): TGCGCCAGCAGCTTGGGACAGGAGAGTTCACCCCTCCACTTT. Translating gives CASSLGQESSPLHF.

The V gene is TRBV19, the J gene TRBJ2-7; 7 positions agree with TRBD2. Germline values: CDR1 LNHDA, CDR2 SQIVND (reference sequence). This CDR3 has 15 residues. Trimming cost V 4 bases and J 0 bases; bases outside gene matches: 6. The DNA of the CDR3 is TGTGCCAGTAGTACCGGACTAGACGGCTCCTACGAGCAGTACTTC. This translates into CASSTGLDGSYEQYF. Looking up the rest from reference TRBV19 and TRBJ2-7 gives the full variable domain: DGGITQSPKYLFRKEGQNVTLSCEQNLNHDAMYWYRQDPGQGLRLIYYSQIVNDFQKGDIAEGYSVSREKKESFPLTVTSAQKNPTAFYLCASSTGLDGSYEQYFGPGTRLTVT.

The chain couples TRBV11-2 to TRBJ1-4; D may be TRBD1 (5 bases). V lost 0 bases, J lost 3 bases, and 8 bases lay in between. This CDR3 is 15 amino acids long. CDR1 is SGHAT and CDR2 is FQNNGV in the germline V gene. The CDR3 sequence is CASSLERGPNEKLFF. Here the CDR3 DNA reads TGTGCCAGCAGCTTAGAAAGGGGTCCTAATGAAAAACTGTTTTTT.

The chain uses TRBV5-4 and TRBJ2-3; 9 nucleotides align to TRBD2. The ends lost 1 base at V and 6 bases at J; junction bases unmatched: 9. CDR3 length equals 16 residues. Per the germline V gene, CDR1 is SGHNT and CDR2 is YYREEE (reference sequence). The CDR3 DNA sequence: TGTGCCAGCAGCTTGTTGACTAGCGGTCCGGGTGATACGCAGTATTTT. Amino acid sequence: CASSLLTSGPGDTQYF.

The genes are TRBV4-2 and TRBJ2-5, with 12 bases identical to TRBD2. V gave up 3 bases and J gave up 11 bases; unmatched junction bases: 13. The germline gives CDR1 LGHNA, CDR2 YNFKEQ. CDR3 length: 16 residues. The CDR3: CASSQALAGGPREQYF. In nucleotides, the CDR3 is TGTGCCAGCAGCCAGGCTCTAGCGGGAGGGCCGCGTGAGCAGTACTTC.

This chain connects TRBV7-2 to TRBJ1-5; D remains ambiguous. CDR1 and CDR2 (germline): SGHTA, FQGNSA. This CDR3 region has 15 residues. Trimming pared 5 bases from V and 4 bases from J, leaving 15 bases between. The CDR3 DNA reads TGTGCCAGCAGCCTATCCCTTAAGTTAAATCAGCCCCAGCATTTT. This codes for CASSLSLKLNQPQHF.

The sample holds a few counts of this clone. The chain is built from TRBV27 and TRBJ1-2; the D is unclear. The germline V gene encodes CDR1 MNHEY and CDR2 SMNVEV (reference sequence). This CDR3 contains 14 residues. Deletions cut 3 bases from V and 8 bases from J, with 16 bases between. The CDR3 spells CASSFAAPSSGYTF. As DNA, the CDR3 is TGTGCCAGCAGTTTCGCAGCGCCGAGCAGCGGCTACACCTTC.

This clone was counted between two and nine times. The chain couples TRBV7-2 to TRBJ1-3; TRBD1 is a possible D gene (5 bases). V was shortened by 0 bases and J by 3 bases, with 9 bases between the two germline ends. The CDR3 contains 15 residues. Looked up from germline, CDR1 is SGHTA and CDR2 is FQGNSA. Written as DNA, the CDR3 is TGTGCCAGCAGCTTAGCTCAGGGTTATGGAAACACCATATATTTT. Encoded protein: CASSLAQGYGNTIYF. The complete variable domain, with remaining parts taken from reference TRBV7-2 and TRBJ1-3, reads GAGVSQSPSNKVTEKGKDVELRCDPISGHTALYWYRQSLGQGLEFLIYFQGNSAPDKSGLPSDRFSAERTGGSVSTLTIQRTQQEDSAVYLCASSLAQGYGNTIYFGEGSWLTVV.

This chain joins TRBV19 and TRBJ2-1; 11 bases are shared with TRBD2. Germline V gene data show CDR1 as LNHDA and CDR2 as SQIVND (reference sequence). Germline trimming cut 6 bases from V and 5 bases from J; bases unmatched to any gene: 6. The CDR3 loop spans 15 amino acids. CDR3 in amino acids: CASSQVAGGNNEQFF. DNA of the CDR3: TGTGCCAGTAGCCAAGTAGCGGGAGGGAACAATGAGCAGTTCTTC.

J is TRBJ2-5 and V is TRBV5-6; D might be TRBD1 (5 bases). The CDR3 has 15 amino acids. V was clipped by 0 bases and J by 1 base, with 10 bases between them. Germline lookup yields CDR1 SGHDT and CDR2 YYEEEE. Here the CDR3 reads CASSLVQGSQETQYF. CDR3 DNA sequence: TGTGCCAGCAGCTTGGTTCAGGGATCCCAAGAGACCCAGTACTTC. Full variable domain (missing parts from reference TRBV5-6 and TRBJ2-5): DAGVTQSPTHLIKTRGQQVTLRCSPKSGHDTVSWYQQALGQGPQFIFQYYEEEERQRGNFPDRFSGHQFPNYSSELNVNALLLGDSALYLCASSLVQGSQETQYFGPGTRLLVL.

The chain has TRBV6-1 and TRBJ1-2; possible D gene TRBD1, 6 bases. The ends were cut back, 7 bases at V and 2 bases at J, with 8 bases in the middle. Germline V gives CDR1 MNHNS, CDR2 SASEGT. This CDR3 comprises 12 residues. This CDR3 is CASKGGNYGYTF. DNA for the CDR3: TGTGCCAGCAAGGGGGGGAACTATGGCTACACCTTC.

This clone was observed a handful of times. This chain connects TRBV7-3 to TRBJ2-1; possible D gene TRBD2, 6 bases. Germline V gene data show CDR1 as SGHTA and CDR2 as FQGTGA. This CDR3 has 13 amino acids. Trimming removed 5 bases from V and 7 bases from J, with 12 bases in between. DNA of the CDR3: TGTGCCAGCAGCCATCCGGGGGTAAATGAGCAGTTCTTC. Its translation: CASSHPGVNEQFF.

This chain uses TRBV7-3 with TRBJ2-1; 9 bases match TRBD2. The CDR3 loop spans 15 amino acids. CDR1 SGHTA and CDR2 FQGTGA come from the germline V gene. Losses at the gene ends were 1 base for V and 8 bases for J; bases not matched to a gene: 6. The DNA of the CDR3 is TGTGCCAGCAGCTTAATTGGCGGGAGGGAGGATGAGCAGTTCTTC. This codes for CASSLIGGREDEQFF.

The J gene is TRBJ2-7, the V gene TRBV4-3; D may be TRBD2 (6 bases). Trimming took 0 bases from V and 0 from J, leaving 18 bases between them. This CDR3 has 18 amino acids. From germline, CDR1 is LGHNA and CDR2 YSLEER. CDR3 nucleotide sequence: TGCGCCAGCAGCCAAGAAATTTATGGCGGGGCCAGCTCCTACGAGCAGTACTTC. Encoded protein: CASSQEIYGGASSYEQYF.

Here the CDR3 reads CASSLAVMNTEAFF. As DNA, the CDR3 is TGTGCCAGCAGCTTGGCGGTGATGAACACTGAAGCTTTCTTT. V usage is TRBV5-6 and J usage is TRBJ1-1; D call uncertain. The CDR3 loop spans 14 amino acids. V shed 0 bases and J shed 0 bases, with 6 bases lying between them. Germline CDR1 and CDR2: SGHDT and YYEEEE.

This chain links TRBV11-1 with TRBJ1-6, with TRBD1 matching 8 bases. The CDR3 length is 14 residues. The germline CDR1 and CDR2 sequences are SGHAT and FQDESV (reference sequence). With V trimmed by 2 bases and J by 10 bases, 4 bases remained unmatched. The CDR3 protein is CASSLQGARSPLHF. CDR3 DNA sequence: TGTGCCAGCAGCTTACAGGGGGCAAGGTCACCCCTCCACTTT.

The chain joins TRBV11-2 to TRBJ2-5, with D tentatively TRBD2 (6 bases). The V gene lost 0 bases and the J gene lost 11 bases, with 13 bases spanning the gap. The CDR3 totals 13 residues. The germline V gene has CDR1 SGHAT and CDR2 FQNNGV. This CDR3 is CASSLDVTGEQYF. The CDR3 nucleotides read TGTGCCAGCAGCTTAGATGTTACGGGAGAGCAGTACTTC.